Shown below are 17 T cell receptor beta chains from a single sample sequenced in a study of blood T cells in healthy people across ages. Alongside a J-beta primer mix, a sample-barcoded 5' primer served in a second PCR lasting about 7 to 12 cycles. TCRdb reanalysed the 5' RACE reads using MiXCR and keeps one entry per CDR3 protein. Of hundreds of thousands of distinct CDR3 sequences listed, around three fifths were seen once; the top ten hold roughly 26%. Sequencing was carried out using blood. The receptors originated from a man in his forties or fifties in good health.

This rearrangement joins TRBV7-8 to TRBJ1-5, with D possibly being TRBD1 (5 bases). The CDR3 sequence is 17 residues long. The V gene lost 1 base and the J gene lost 0 bases, with 13 bases spanning the gap. CDR1 SGHVS and CDR2 FQNEAQ come from the germline V gene. The CDR3 protein is CASSLGGLRASNQPQHF. In DNA, the CDR3 is TGTGCCAGCAGCTTAGGGGGACTCCGGGCTAGCAATCAGCCCCAGCATTTT.

J is TRBJ1-5 and V is TRBV6-5, with D possibly TRBD1 on 5 matching bases. The CDR3 has 12 residues. Trimming took off 8 bases at V and 6 bases at J, with 11 bases between the two ends. Germline V gene data show CDR1 as MNHEY and CDR2 as SVGAGI. The chain's CDR3 is CASGAGGQPQHF. DNA of the CDR3: TGTGCCAGCGGAGCGGGGGGTCAGCCCCAGCATTTT.

This clonotype was counted only a few times. CDR3 DNA sequence: TGCAGTGCTAGAGATTCCGGTCGGGAGACCCAGTACTTC. Amino acid sequence: CSARDSGRETQYF. The chain carries TRBV20-1 and TRBJ2-5; D gene ambiguous. Germline V CDR1 and CDR2: DFQATT, SNEGSKA (reference sequence). The germline V and J ends were trimmed by 0 bases and 5 bases, with 10 bases remaining between them. The CDR3 consists of 13 residues.

This clonotype was seen a handful of times. This chain joins TRBV27 and TRBJ2-1; D remains ambiguous. The CDR3 totals 14 residues. Germline-derived CDR1 and CDR2 are MNHEY and SMNVEV (reference sequence). The V gene lost 3 bases and the J gene lost 5 bases, with 11 bases spanning the gap. The CDR3 nucleotides read TGTGCCAGCAGTTTTCGGTCCCCACACAATGAGCAGTTCTTC. Encoded protein: CASSFRSPHNEQFF.

The CDR3 nucleotides are TGCGCCAGCAGCCAACAGGGGAGCAGCGCCTACGAGCAGTACTTC. Its protein product is CASSQQGSSAYEQYF. The chain couples TRBV4-1 to TRBJ2-7, with D tentatively TRBD1 (6 bases). The CDR3 runs 15 residues. Germline lookup yields CDR1 MGHRA and CDR2 YSYEKL. V lost 2 bases, J lost 2 bases, and 13 bases lay in between.

In this sample, this clonotype turned up a few times. This rearrangement joins TRBV5-6 to TRBJ2-3; 7 bases line up with TRBD1. Germline-derived CDR1 and CDR2 are SGHDT and YYEEEE. The CDR3 consists of 15 residues. V lost 6 bases to trimming and J lost 5 bases; unmatched junction nucleotides: 12. CDR3 nucleotide sequence: TGTGCCAGCATATCACCGGGACAGACTGGAGATACGCAGTATTTT. Amino acids: CASISPGQTGDTQYF.

This clonotype was detected a few times. The chain couples TRBV15 to TRBJ2-3; TRBD1 is a possible D gene (6 bases). Germline V gene lookup returns CDR1 LNHNV and CDR2 YYDKDF (reference sequence). The CDR3 extends over 16 amino acids. V lost 0 bases and J 2 bases, leaving 12 bases between the germline ends. CDR3 residues: CATSRDDRSATDTQYF. The CDR3 nucleotides are TGTGCCACCAGCAGAGACGACAGGAGTGCCACAGATACGCAGTATTTT.

This clonotype came up a few times. The chain recombines TRBV29-1 with TRBJ2-7, with D tentatively TRBD1 or TRBD2 (5 bases each). Trimming cost V 3 bases and J 7 bases, with 13 bases left between them. Germline-derived CDR1 and CDR2 are SQVTM and ANQGSEA. The CDR3 contains 12 residues. This chain's CDR3 is CSVELGDKEQYF. CDR3 DNA: TGCAGCGTTGAGCTGGGGGATAAAGAGCAGTACTTC.

This clonotype appeared a few times. This chain joins TRBV29-1 and TRBJ2-7; a possible D gene is TRBD1 (5 bases). V lost 4 bases and J lost 0, with 7 bases in between. The CDR3 length is 12 residues. The germline CDR1 and CDR2 sequences are SQVTM and ANQGSEA. In DNA form, the CDR3 reads TGCAGCGTTGTACAGGACTCCTACGAGCAGTACTTC. Protein sequence: CSVVQDSYEQYF.

The CDR3: CASSPSIAGVPYEQYF. CDR3 bases: TGTGCCAGCTCACCGTCAATAGCGGGAGTACCCTACGAGCAGTACTTC. V usage is TRBV18 and J usage is TRBJ2-7; 9 bases line up with TRBD2. The J segment lost 2 bases and the V segment lost 3 bases, leaving 8 bases of the junction unmatched. This CDR3 contains 16 residues. Germline lookup yields CDR1 KGHSH and CDR2 LQKENI.

As to this clonotype: A read error may explain this, as a much larger clone is one base away. The V gene is TRBV12-3 or TRBV12-4, the J gene TRBJ1-2; TRBD1 is a possible D gene (5 bases). The CDR3 contains 15 residues. CDR3 sequence: CASSRGHADARGCTF. The CDR3 nucleotides are TGTGCCAGCAGTCGCGGACACGCTGACGCTAGGGGCTGCACCTTC.

V and J are TRBV28 and TRBJ2-7, with a weak D call TRBD2 (5 bases). The CDR3 runs to 16 residues. Trimming shortened V by 4 bases and J by 3 bases, and 19 bases separated the two germline ends. The V gene's germline CDR1 is MDHEN and CDR2 SYDVKM. CDR3 DNA: TGTGCCAGCAGTTCCCCTTTTACCCCCGGGATCTACGAGCAGTACTTC. Translating gives CASSSPFTPGIYEQYF.

This clonotype was counted a few times. CDR3 in DNA: TGTGCCAGCCTAGACGGTAGCGGGGGAGGGACCGGGGAGCTGTTTTTT. Translation gives CASLDGSGGGTGELFF. The chain combines TRBV4-2 with TRBJ2-2; 9 positions agree with TRBD2. The CDR3 loop spans 16 amino acids. Per the germline V gene, CDR1 is LGHNA and CDR2 is YNFKEQ. J lost 5 bases, V lost 8 bases, and 12 bases had no gene match.

V and J are TRBV20-1 and TRBJ2-3, with D possibly being TRBD2 (5 bases). Germline-derived CDR1 and CDR2 are DFQATT and SNEGSKA (reference sequence). The CDR3 is made up of 14 amino acids. V was cut by 3 bases and J by 2 bases, with 12 bases left in between. CDR3 amino acids: CSASLLANTDTQYF. The DNA for the CDR3 is TGCAGTGCTAGCTTGTTAGCGAACACAGATACGCAGTATTTT.

In this sample, this clonotype turned up once. This chain connects TRBV20-1 to TRBJ2-1; 9 positions match TRBD2. The ends lost 7 bases at V and 3 bases at J; junction bases unmatched: 7. CDR3 size: 14 residues. Germline-derived CDR1 and CDR2 are DFQATT and SNEGSKA (reference sequence). Here the CDR3 reads CSVMGLAVYNEQFF. Here the CDR3 DNA reads TGCAGTGTCATGGGACTAGCAGTCTACAATGAGCAGTTCTTC.

The chain recombines TRBV4-2 with TRBJ2-1; the match to TRBD2 covers 8 bases. Germline V gene lookup returns CDR1 LGHNA and CDR2 YNFKEQ. V gave up 0 bases and J gave up 10 bases; unmatched junction bases: 5. CDR3 length equals 14 residues. CDR3 region: CASSQESGGREQFF. The CDR3 DNA follows: TGTGCCAGCAGCCAAGAGAGCGGGGGCAGAGAGCAGTTCTTC.

This chain links TRBV3-1 with TRBJ2-5; 9 bases map to TRBD2. The CDR3 loop spans 16 amino acids. Germline lookup yields CDR1 LGHDT and CDR2 YNNKEL (reference sequence). The V segment lost 0 bases and the J segment 5 bases; nucleotides outside the gene matches: 7. For the CDR3, the DNA is TGTGCCAGCAGCCAAGACGGGCGGGGGGGTGGTGAGACCCAGTACTTC. Its protein product is CASSQDGRGGGETQYF.